The entry below gives a single T cell receptor beta chain sequence along with its context. The target of this receptor is not known. No base quality information exists; no much larger clone differs at one position. Using the immunoSEQ hsTCRbeta Kit, TCR beta CDR3 regions were sequenced from DNA. Concerning the study's data processing: TCR sequencing data were analysed with the ImmunoSEQ Analyzer. T cell clonality was defined as 1 minus Pielou's evenness, as computed on productive rearrangements. T cell diversity was measured with the inverse Simpson index on productive templates. T cell density was defined as TCR beta template counts normalized to usable DNA, with usable DNA estimated by amplification and sequencing of housekeeping genes. TCR metrics were compared across histologic stages using two-sided Kruskal-Wallis tests. Held by TCRdb, this immuneACCESS table contains in-frame sequences only and omits some clones. Under half of the omission traces to an unresolved V gene where checked; the cause of the rest is unknown. The V and J calls and clone size are taken from that table; D and trimming were inferred from the DNA. Recorded for this sample are over 4,000 clones; about 86% of them occurred a single time. The ten biggest clones cover about 2.9% of the sample.

Between about 2013 and 2017, the patients underwent resection in either Japan or China. Histologic diagnosis of each case was confirmed independently by two lung cancer pathologists on H&E slides. To enrich premalignant or tumor cells for nucleic acid extraction, macro-dissection was performed after pathologic assessment. DNA was isolated from FFPE tissue using the AllPrep DNA/RNA FFPE Kit. These data come from a study of immune evolution from preneoplasia to lung adenocarcinoma (dated by TCRdb to about 2021). Some background on the complete study: HLA loss of heterozygosity was observed in approximately 6.5%, 16% and 36% of AIS, MIA and ADC lesions, respectively, and was not observed in any AAH lesions. The study used immune gene expression, TCR sequencing and multiplex immunofluorescence to profile the immune contexture of lung adenocarcinoma precursors and invasive adenocarcinoma. Resected precursor lesions (AAH, AIS, MIA) and invasive adenocarcinomas were compared with paired morphologically normal lung tissue. The sample size was set by how many specimens were available, not by a prior power calculation. The immune data were integrated with whole exome sequencing and methylation data obtained from the same cohort of nodules. A total of some 51 patients with pulmonary nodules who underwent surgical resection were included in the overall cohort. A total of more than 40 patients contributed TCR sequencing data. According to the study, some 110 samples went through TCR sequencing. Class I HLA alleles were inferred from exome data with POLYSOLVER, and allele-specific HLA loss was detected with LOHHLA.

Looking up the germline V gene (reference sequence) yields CDR1 GTSNPN and CDR2 SVGIG. Relative to germline, V is missing 7 bases and J is missing 4 bases, with 11 bases of the junction outside any gene match. The CDR3 sequence holds 14 residues, the cysteine and phenylalanine included. CDR3 DNA is the only sequence kept; it has 42 bases, read in frame from the first base. Study-level results and caveats: Because all patients came from Japan and China, whether the findings apply to Western populations was uncertain. Compared with EGFR-mutant or double wild-type lesions, KRAS-mutant nodules had the highest T cell clonality. The findings rested on association rather than direct causation, and larger cohorts with long-term follow-up and longitudinal biopsies were considered necessary. Clonality was highest in normal lung, while later-stage lesions appeared to have lower clonality but higher T cell density and diversity. Normal lung had the highest top T cell clone frequencies, which appeared to decline progressively from AAH through AIS, MIA and invasive adenocarcinoma.

Sequences were obtained from FFPE minimally invasive lung adenocarcinoma tissue. The cell subset or site label on this specimen signifies: micro-invasive lung adenocarcinoma (MIA). This TCR derives from a person aged 70 to 85 with lung adenocarcinoma. The chain links TRBV30 with TRBJ1-2, and TRBD1 matches 8 of the central bases. The nucleotide sequence is TGTGCCTCGCAGGGGGCTCGAGATCTCTATGGCTACACCTTC. Translated, it gives CASQGARDLYGYTF.